The T cell receptor (gamma chain) under discussion was sequenced for a study of Vδ1+ human thymocytes. Sequences come from RNA converted to cDNA by reverse transcription. Multiplex PCR used pooled V-gene forward primers and a constant-region reverse primer to amplify CDR3s. TCRdb reprocessed the multiplex PCR reads through CATT. The sample lists about 6,500 gamma-chain clones; about 43% were seen once. General study results and limits: In the thymus, TRG and TRD repertoires looked highly polyclonal with Gaussian CDR3 lengths.

After alphabeta T cell depletion, CD3+ Vdelta1+ Vdelta2- thymocytes were sorted. Per germline, CDR1 VINAFY and CDR2 YDVSNSKD. Trimming cost V 0 bases and J 11 bases; bases outside gene matches: 7. The CDR3 totals 12 residues. This clone was counted only a few times. The antigen remains unidentified. This clonotype was obtained from a boy under two years old who had congenital heart surgery. The sequencing input was Vdelta1+ gamma-delta thymocytes from the thymus. Stated subset: FACS-sorted CD3+ TCRalphabeta- TCRVdelta1+ TCRVdelta2- thymocytes. The rearrangement joins TRGV5 to TRGJ1 or TRGJ2. Here the J gene was assigned by germline matching of the DNA, as TCRdb has none. The CDR3 is CATWDRREEKLF. In DNA, the CDR3 is TGTGCCACCTGGGACAGGCGGGAGGAGAAACTCTTT.